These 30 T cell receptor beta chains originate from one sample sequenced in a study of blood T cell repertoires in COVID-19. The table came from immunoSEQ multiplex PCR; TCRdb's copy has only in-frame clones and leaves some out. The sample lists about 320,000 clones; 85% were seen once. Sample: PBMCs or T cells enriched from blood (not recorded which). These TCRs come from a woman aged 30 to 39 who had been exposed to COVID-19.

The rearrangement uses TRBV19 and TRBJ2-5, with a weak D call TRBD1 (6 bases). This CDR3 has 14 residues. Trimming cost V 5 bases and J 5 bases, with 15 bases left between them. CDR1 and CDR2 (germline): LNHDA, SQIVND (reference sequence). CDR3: CASSPQRGYETQYF. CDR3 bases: TGTGCCAGTAGTCCTCAGAGGGGGTACGAGACCCAGTACTTC.

The CDR3 here is CASSRDIHNQPQHF. The CDR3 DNA follows: TGTGCCAGCAGCCGGGACATACATAATCAGCCCCAGCATTTT. The chain combines TRBV28 with TRBJ1-5; possible D gene TRBD1, 6 bases. V was shortened by 6 bases and J by 4 bases, with 13 bases between the two germline ends. Germline V gene sequence: CDR1 MDHEN, CDR2 SYDVKM. The CDR3 is 14 residues long.

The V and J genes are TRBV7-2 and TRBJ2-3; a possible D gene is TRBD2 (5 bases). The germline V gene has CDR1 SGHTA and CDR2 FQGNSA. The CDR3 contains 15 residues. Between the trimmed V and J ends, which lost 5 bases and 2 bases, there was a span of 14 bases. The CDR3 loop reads CASSQLAYYTDTQYF. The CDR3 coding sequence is TGTGCCAGCAGCCAGTTAGCGTATTACACAGATACGCAGTATTTT.

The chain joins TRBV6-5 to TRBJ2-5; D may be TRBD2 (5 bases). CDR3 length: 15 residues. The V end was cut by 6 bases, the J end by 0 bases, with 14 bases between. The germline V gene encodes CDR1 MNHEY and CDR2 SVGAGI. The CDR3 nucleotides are TGTGCCAGCAGCTCTATTTCGGGGTACCAAGAGACCCAGTACTTC. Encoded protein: CASSSISGYQETQYF.

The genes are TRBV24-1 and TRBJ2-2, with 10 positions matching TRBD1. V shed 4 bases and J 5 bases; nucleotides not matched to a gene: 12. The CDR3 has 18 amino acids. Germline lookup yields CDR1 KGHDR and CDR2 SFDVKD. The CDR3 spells CATSERQGARVGTGELFF. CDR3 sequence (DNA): TGTGCCACCAGTGAACGACAGGGGGCGCGGGTAGGAACCGGGGAGCTGTTTTTT.

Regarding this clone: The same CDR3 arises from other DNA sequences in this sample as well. The CDR3 loop reads CASSLQGSYGYTF. The CDR3 nucleotides read TGTGCCAGCAGCCTACAGGGTTCCTATGGCTACACCTTC. The chain has TRBV12-3 or TRBV12-4 and TRBJ1-2; tentative D call: TRBD1 (6 bases). Trimming took off 6 bases at V and 4 bases at J, with 12 bases between the two ends. This CDR3 spans 13 amino acids.

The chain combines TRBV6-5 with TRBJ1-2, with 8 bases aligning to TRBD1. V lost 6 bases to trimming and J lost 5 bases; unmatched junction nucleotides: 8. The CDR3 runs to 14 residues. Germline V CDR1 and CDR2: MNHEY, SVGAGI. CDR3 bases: TGTGCCAGCAGGCGGACAGGGATACCGTATGGCTACACCTTC. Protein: CASRRTGIPYGYTF.

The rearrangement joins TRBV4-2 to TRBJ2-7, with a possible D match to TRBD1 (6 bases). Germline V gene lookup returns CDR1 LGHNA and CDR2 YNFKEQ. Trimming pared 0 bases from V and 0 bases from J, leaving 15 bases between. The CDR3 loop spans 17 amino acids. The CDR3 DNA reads TGTGCCAGCAGCCAAGAAGAGACAGGTTGGAGCTCCTACGAGCAGTACTTC. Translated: CASSQEETGWSSYEQYF.

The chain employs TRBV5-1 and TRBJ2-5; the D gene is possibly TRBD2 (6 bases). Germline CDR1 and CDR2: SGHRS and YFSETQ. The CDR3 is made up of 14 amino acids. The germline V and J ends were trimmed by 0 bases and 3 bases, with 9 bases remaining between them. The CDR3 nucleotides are TGCGCCAGCAGCTTGGCCGGCGGGGAAGAGACCCAGTACTTC. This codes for CASSLAGGEETQYF.

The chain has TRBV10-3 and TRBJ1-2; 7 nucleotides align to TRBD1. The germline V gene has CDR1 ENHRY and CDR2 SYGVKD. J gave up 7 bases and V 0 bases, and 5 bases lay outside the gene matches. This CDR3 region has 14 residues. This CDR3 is CAISESRGLGGYTF. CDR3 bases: TGTGCCATCAGTGAGTCGAGGGGGCTAGGTGGCTACACCTTC.

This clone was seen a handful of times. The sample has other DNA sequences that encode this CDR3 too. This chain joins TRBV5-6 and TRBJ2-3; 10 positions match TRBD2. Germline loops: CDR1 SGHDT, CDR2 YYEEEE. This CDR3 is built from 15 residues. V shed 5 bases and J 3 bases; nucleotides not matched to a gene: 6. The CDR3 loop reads CASSLVAGGTDTQYF. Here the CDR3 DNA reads TGTGCCAGCAGTCTAGTAGCGGGGGGAACAGATACGCAGTATTTT. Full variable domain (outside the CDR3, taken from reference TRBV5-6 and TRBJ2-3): DAGVTQSPTHLIKTRGQQVTLRCSPKSGHDTVSWYQQALGQGPQFIFQYYEEEERQRGNFPDRFSGHQFPNYSSELNVNALLLGDSALYLCASSLVAGGTDTQYFGPGTRLTVL.

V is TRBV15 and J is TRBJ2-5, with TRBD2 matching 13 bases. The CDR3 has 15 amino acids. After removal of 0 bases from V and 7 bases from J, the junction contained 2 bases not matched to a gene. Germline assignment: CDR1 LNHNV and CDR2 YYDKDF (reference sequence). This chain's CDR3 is CATSRELAGGLTQYF. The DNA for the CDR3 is TGTGCCACCAGCAGAGAACTAGCGGGGGGGCTGACCCAGTACTTC.

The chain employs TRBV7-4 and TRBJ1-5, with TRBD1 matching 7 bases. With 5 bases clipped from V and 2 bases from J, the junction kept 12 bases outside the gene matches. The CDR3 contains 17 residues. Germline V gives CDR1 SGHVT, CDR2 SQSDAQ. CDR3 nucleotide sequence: TGTGCCAGCAGCACCCCTAACAGGGGAGAAGGCAATCAGCCCCAGCATTTT. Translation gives CASSTPNRGEGNQPQHF.

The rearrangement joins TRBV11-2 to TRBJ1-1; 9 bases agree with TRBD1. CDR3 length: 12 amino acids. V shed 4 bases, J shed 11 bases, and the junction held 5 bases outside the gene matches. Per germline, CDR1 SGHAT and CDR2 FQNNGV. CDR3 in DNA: TGTGCCAGCAGCTCGGACAGGGGTTCGGCTTTCTTT. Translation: CASSSDRGSAFF. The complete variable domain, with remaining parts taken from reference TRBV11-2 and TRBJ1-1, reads EAGVAQSPRYKIIEKRQSVAFWCNPISGHATLYWYQQILGQGPKLLIQFQNNGVVDDSQLPKDRFSAERLKGVDSTLKIQPAKLEDSAVYLCASSSDRGSAFFGQGTRLTVV.

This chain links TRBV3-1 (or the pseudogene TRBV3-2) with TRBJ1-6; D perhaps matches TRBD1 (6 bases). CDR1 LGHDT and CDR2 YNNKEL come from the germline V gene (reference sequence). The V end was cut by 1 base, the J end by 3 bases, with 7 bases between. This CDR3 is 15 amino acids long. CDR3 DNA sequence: TGTGCCAGCAGCCAAGTAGGGGGCTATAATTCACCCCTCCACTTT. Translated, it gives CASSQVGGYNSPLHF.

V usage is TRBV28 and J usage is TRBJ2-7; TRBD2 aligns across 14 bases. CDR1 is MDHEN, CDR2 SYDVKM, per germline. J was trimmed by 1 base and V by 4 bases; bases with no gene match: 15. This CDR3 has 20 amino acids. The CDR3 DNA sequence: TGTGCCAGCAGTTCCACAGGGGGGACTAGCGGGAGCGGTGGTTCCTACGAGCAGTACTTC. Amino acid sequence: CASSSTGGTSGSGGSYEQYF.

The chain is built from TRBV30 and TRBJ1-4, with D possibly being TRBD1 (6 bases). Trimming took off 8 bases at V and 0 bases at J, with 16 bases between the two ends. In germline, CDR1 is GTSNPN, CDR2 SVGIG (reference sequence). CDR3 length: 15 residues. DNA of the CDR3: TGTGCCCTACAGCAGGGGTTTGCAACTAATGAAAAACTGTTTTTT. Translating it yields CALQQGFATNEKLFF.

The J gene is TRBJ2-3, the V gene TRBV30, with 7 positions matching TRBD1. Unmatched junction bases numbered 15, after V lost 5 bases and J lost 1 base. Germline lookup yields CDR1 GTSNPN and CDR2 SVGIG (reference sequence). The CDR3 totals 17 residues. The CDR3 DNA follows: TGTGCCTGGGAGCAGGGGGTAAACCCTTCGGGCACAGATACGCAGTATTTT. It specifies CAWEQGVNPSGTDTQYF.

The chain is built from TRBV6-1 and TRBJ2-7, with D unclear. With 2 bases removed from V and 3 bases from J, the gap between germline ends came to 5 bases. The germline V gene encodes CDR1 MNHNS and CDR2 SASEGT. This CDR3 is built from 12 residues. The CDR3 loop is CASSEQDYEQYF. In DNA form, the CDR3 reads TGTGCCAGCAGTGAACAGGACTACGAGCAGTACTTC.

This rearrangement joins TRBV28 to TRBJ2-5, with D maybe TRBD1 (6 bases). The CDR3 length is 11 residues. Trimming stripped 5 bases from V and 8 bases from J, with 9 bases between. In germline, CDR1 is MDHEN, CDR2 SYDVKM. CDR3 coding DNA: TGTGCCAGCAGTGACAGGCGCACCCAGTACTTC. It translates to CASSDRRTQYF.

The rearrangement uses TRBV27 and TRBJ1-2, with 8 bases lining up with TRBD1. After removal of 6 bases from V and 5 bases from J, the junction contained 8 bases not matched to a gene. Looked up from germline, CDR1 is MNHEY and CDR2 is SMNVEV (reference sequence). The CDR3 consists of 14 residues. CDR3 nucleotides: TGTGCCAGCAGCAGGACAGGGACCGATTATGGCTACACCTTC. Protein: CASSRTGTDYGYTF.

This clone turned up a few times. In DNA, the CDR3 is TGTGCCTGGACTACAACAGGGGTAGAGACCGGGGAGCTGTTTTTT. Encoded protein: CAWTTTGVETGELFF. The genes are TRBV30 and TRBJ2-2, with TRBD1 identical over 7 bases. After removal of 4 bases from V and 5 bases from J, the junction contained 10 bases not matched to a gene. The CDR3 is 15 amino acids. Per germline, CDR1 GTSNPN and CDR2 SVGIG (reference sequence).

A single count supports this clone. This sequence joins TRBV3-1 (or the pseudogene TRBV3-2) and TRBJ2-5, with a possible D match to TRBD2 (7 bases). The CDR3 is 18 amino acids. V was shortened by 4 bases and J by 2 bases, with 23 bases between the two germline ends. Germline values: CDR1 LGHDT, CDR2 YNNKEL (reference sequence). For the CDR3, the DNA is TGTGCCAGCAGCCTTCTAGGGAGGGGGGGGCCGACGCAAGAGACCCAGTACTTC. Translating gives CASSLLGRGGPTQETQYF.

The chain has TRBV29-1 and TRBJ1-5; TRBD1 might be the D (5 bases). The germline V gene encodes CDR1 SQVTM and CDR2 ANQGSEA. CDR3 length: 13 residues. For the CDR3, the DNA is TGCAGGGAAATAGCGGGACCTCCTAAAGCCCAGCATTTT. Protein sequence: CREIAGPPKAQHF.

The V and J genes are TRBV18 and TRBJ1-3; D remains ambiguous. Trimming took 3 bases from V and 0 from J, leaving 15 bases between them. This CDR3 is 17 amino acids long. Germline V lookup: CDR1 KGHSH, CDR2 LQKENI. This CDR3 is CASSPDTLANSGNTIYF. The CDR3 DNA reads TGTGCCAGCTCACCTGATACTCTCGCAAACTCTGGAAACACCATATATTTT.

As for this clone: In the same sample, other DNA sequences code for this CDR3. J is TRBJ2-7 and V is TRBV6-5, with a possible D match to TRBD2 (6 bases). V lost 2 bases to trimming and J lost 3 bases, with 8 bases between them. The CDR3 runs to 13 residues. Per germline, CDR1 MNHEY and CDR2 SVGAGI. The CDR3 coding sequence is TGTGCCAGCAGTTACCGGCGGGGCTACGAGCAGTACTTC. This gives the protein CASSYRRGYEQYF.

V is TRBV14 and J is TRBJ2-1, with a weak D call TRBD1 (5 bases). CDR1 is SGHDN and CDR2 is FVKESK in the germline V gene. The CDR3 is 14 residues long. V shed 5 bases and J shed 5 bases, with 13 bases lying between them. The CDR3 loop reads CASSFFSRDNEQFF. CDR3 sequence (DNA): TGTGCCAGCAGCTTCTTCTCCAGGGACAATGAGCAGTTCTTC.

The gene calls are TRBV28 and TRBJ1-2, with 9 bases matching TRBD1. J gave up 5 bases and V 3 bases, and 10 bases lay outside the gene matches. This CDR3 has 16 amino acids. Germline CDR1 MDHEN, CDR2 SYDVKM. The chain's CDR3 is CASSFVPTGGEYGYTF. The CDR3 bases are TGTGCCAGCAGTTTTGTGCCCACAGGGGGCGAGTATGGCTACACCTTC.

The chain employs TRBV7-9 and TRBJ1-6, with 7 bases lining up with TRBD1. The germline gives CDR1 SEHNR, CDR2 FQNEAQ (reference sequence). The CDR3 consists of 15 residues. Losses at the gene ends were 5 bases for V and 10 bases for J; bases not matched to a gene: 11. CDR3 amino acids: CASSIGQVKRSPLHF. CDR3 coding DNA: TGTGCCAGCAGCATCGGACAGGTTAAAAGGTCACCCCTCCACTTT.

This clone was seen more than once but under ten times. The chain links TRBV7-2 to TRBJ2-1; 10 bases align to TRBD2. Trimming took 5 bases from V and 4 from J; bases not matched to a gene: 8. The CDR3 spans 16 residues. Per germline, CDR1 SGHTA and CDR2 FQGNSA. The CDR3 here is CASSLGTSETYNEQFF. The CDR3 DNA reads TGTGCCAGCAGCCTAGGGACTAGCGAGACTTACAATGAGCAGTTCTTC.